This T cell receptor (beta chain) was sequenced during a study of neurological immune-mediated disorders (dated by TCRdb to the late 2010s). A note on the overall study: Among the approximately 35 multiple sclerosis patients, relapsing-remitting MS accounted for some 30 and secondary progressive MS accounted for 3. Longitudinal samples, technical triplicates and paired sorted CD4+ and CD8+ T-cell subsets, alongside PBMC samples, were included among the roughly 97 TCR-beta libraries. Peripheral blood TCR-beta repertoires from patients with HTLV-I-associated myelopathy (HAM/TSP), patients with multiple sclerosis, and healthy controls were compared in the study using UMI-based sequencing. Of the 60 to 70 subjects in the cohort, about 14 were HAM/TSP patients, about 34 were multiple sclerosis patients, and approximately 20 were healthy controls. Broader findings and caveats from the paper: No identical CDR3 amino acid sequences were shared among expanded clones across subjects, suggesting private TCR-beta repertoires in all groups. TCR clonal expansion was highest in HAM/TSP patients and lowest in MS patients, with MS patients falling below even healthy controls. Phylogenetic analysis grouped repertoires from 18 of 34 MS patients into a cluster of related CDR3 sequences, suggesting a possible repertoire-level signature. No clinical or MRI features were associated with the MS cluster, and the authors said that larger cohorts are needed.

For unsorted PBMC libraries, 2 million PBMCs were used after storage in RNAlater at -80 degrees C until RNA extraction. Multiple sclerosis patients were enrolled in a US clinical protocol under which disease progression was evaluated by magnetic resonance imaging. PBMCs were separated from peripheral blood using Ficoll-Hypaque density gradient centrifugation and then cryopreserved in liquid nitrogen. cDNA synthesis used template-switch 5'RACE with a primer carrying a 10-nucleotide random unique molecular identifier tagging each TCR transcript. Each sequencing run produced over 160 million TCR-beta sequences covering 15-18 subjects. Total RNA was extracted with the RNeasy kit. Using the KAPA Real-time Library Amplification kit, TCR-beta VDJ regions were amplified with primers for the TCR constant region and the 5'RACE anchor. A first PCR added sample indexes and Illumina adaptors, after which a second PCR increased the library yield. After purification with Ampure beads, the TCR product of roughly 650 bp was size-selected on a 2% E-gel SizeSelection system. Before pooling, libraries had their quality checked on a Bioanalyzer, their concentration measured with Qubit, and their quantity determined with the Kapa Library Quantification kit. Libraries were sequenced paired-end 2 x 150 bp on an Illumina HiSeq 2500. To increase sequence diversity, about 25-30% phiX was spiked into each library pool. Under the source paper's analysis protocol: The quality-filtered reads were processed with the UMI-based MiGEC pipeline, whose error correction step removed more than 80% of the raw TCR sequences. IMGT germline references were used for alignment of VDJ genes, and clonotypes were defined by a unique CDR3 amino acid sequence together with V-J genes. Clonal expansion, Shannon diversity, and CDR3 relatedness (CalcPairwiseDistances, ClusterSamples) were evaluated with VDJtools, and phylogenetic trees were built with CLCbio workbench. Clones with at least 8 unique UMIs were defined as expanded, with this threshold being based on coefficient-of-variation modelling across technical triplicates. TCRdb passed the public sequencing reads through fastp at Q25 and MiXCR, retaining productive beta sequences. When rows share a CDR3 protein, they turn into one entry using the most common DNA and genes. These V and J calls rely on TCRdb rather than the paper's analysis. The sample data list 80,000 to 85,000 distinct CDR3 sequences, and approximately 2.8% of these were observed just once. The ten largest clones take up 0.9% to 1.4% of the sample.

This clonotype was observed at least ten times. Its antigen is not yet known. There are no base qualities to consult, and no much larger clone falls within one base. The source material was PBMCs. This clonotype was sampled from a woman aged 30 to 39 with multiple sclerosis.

The CDR3 reads CASSFILGAGNFLGYGYTF. The bases are TGTGCCAGCAGCTTCATCCTCGGGGCAGGGAATTTCTTGGGCTATGGCTACACCTTC. The chain is assembled from TRBV7-9 and TRBJ1-2; TRBD1 is a possible D gene, resting on 5 matching bases. The V end loses 3 bases and the J end loses 4 bases, and a stretch of 27 bases separates them. The CDR3 runs 19 residues from the cysteine to the phenylalanine. The entry retains the CDR3 DNA only, 57 bases that are in frame from base 1. CDR1 and CDR2 were assigned from the germline V gene (reference sequence) as SEHNR and FQNEAQ.